The rows below give T cell receptor beta chains drawn from one sample of a study of T-cell reconstitution after alpha-beta-depleted transplantation in children. TCRdb re-called the PCR reads with MiXCR, one entry per CDR3 protein. Counted here are approximately 490,000 distinct CDR3 sequences, about 10% occurring once; the ten biggest clones make up about 2.1%. This specimen was PBMCs, taken before TCRalphabeta/CD19-depleted stem cell transplant. The source of these receptors is a child aged 2-15 years with inherited bone marrow failure, due to receive a stem cell transplant. Both conserved end residues are part of each CDR3. The D gene is left open where the match is weak. The listing skips clone size in some rows; elsewhere it reads once, few, many or a size class.

d_gene: TRBD1
j_gene: TRBJ2-5
v_gene: TRBV7-2
abundance: .
len: 15
CDR3aa: CASSFFATGGETQYF
CDR3nt: TGTGCCAGCAGCTTTTTTGCGACAGGGGGGGAGACCCAGTACTTC

d_gene: .
j_gene: TRBJ2-3
v_gene: TRBV13
abundance: few
len: 14
CDR3aa: CASSFSELSDTQYF
CDR3nt: TGTGCCAGCAGCTTCAGTGAATTGTCAGATACGCAGTATTTT

d_gene: .
j_gene: TRBJ2-4
v_gene: TRBV4-3
abundance: many
len: 17
CDR3aa: CASSQGSGALAKNIQYF
CDR3nt: TGCGCCAGCAGCCAAGGCTCCGGTGCCCTAGCCAAAAACATTCAGTACTTC

d_gene: TRBD2
j_gene: TRBJ2-7
v_gene: TRBV9
abundance: few
len: 15
CDR3aa: CASSLGLAGSGEQYF
CDR3nt: TGTGCCAGCAGCCTCGGACTAGCGGGATCTGGCGAGCAGTACTTC

d_gene: TRBD2
j_gene: TRBJ2-4
v_gene: TRBV12-3/TRBV12-4
abundance: many
len: 18
CDR3aa: CASSPGTSGSGGVNIQYF
CDR3nt: TGTGCCAGCAGCCCAGGGACTAGCGGGAGTGGGGGTGTAAACATTCAGTACTTC

d_gene: TRBD1
j_gene: TRBJ2-6
v_gene: TRBV11-2
abundance: once
len: 17
CDR3aa: CASSLRTGVSGANVLTF
CDR3nt: TGTGCCAGCAGCCTCCGGACAGGGGTCTCTGGGGCCAACGTCCTGACTTTC

d_gene: TRBD1
j_gene: TRBJ2-7
v_gene: TRBV27
abundance: many
len: 14
CDR3aa: CASSLQGAEYEQYF
CDR3nt: TGTGCCAGCAGTTTACAGGGGGCGGAGTACGAGCAGTACTTC

d_gene: TRBD2
j_gene: TRBJ2-3
v_gene: TRBV5-1
abundance: many
len: 15
CDR3aa: CASSFGGDSTDTQYF
CDR3nt: TGCGCCAGCAGCTTTGGGGGGGATTCCACAGATACGCAGTATTTT

d_gene: .
j_gene: TRBJ2-2
v_gene: TRBV7-9
abundance: many
len: 16
CDR3aa: CAGSPSLGGGTGELFF
CDR3nt: TGTGCCGGCAGCCCCTCCCTCGGAGGAGGCACCGGGGAGCTGTTTTTT

d_gene: TRBD2
j_gene: TRBJ2-1
v_gene: TRBV27
abundance: many
len: 19
CDR3aa: CASSLSPGLADRSYNEQFF
CDR3nt: TGTGCCAGCAGTTTATCCCCCGGACTAGCGGACAGGTCCTACAATGAGCAGTTCTTC

d_gene: .
j_gene: TRBJ1-5
v_gene: TRBV20-1
abundance: many
len: 14
CDR3aa: CSARDEPAGQPQHF
CDR3nt: TGCAGTGCTAGAGATGAGCCGGCGGGTCAGCCCCAGCATTTT

d_gene: TRBD2
j_gene: TRBJ2-1
v_gene: TRBV20-1
abundance: .
len: 16
CDR3aa: CSARDREGRFNNEQFF
CDR3nt: TGCAGTGCTAGAGATCGGGAGGGGCGCTTCAACAATGAGCAGTTCTTC

d_gene: TRBD2
j_gene: TRBJ2-3
v_gene: TRBV12-3/TRBV12-4
abundance: many
len: 14
CDR3aa: CASNGLADTDTQYF
CDR3nt: TGTGCCAGCAACGGACTAGCGGACACAGATACGCAGTATTTT

d_gene: .
j_gene: TRBJ2-5
v_gene: TRBV12-3/TRBV12-4
abundance: many
len: 14
CDR3aa: CASSPQGAEETQYF
CDR3nt: TGTGCCAGCAGTCCACAAGGGGCGGAGGAGACCCAGTACTTC

d_gene: .
j_gene: TRBJ2-7
v_gene: TRBV30
abundance: .
len: 12
CDR3aa: CAWSVVRYEQYF
CDR3nt: TGTGCCTGGAGTGTGGTCCGCTACGAGCAGTACTTC

d_gene: .
j_gene: TRBJ2-7
v_gene: TRBV7-2
abundance: many
len: 15
CDR3aa: CASSSARNYPYEQYF
CDR3nt: TGTGCCAGCAGCAGCGCCAGGAATTACCCCTACGAGCAGTACTTC

d_gene: .
j_gene: TRBJ2-3
v_gene: TRBV7-9
abundance: many
len: 15
CDR3aa: CASRLGVTSTDTQYF
CDR3nt: TGTGCCAGCAGATTAGGGGTCACTAGCACAGATACGCAGTATTTT

d_gene: TRBD2
j_gene: TRBJ2-3
v_gene: TRBV20-1
abundance: .
len: 16
CDR3aa: CSARDTSGRLVDTQYF
CDR3nt: TGCAGTGCTAGAGATACTAGCGGGAGGCTTGTAGATACGCAGTATTTT

d_gene: .
j_gene: TRBJ2-7
v_gene: TRBV4-1
abundance: .
len: 16
CDR3aa: CASSQVLASASYEQYF
CDR3nt: TGCGCCAGCAGCCAAGTTTTAGCATCGGCCTCCTACGAGCAGTACTTC

d_gene: TRBD1
j_gene: TRBJ1-1
v_gene: TRBV15
abundance: .
len: 12
CDR3aa: CATSRATRGAFF
CDR3nt: TGTGCCACCAGCAGAGCCACCAGGGGGGCTTTCTTT

d_gene: TRBD1
j_gene: TRBJ2-7
v_gene: TRBV6-2/TRBV6-3
abundance: many
len: 14
CDR3aa: CASSLRDRVNEQYF
CDR3nt: TGTGCCAGCAGTCTGCGGGACAGGGTAAACGAGCAGTACTTC

d_gene: .
j_gene: TRBJ1-3
v_gene: TRBV11-2
abundance: few
len: 15
CDR3aa: CASSLSVRSGNTIYF
CDR3nt: TGTGCCAGCAGCTTATCAGTCCGCTCTGGAAACACCATATATTTT